A single sample is the source of the 6 T cell receptor beta chains below, sequenced in a study of tumor-infiltrating lymphocytes in primary liver carcinoma. The approximately 17-32 mg bulk tissue piece was not sorted before simultaneous RNA and DNA extraction. With a constant-region primer, TCR beta cDNA was made from around 530 ng of total RNA. Three nested multiplex PCR rounds, a slightly modified ARM-PCR method, built the TCR beta libraries. The study ran its first two PCR rounds for around 10 cycles each, using TRBV1-TRBV30 forward primers and a C-beta reverse primer. A single record per CDR3 protein comes from TCRdb applying MiXCR to the multiplex PCR reads. The table has just over 30,000 distinct CDR3 sequences, around 71% seen once; the top ten hold 25% to 35%. The specimen was liver tumor tissue from sampling region 3. Sample subset: tumor region T3, left-lateral pole. The receptors shown here come from a woman in her thirties with primary liver carcinoma and hepatitis B virus infection.

Comment on this clonotype: The final CDR3 position lacks the conserved phenylalanine or tryptophan, pointing to a likely read error. The chain carries TRBV11-2 and TRBJ1-1; TRBD1 is a possible D gene (6 bases). V dropped 7 bases and J dropped 10 bases, with 19 bases sitting between them. The CDR3 runs 13 residues. The germline V gene encodes CDR1 SGHAT and CDR2 FQNNGV. The DNA for the CDR3 is TGTGCCAGCACCCCCGATGGGGGCACCGGAGCTTTCTCT. Its translation: CASTPDGGTGAFS.

This clonotype was detected ten times or more. The chain couples TRBV12-3 or TRBV12-4 to TRBJ2-7; 10 nucleotides match TRBD1. The V and J ends lost 5 bases and 1 base, in that order; junction bases with no gene match: 5. This CDR3 comprises 15 residues. CDR3 residues: CASSPDRGRSYEQYF. The CDR3 DNA follows: TGTGCCAGCAGTCCAGACAGGGGGCGGTCCTACGAGCAGTACTTC.

This clonotype was picked up one time. The J gene is TRBJ1-1, the V gene TRBV7-9, with D possibly matching TRBD1 (5 bases). The CDR3 contains 13 residues. Germline V CDR1 and CDR2: SEHNR, FQNEAQ (reference sequence). Trimming pared 5 bases from V and 11 bases from J, leaving 18 bases between. The CDR3, as DNA: TGTGCCAGCAGCCTCGGGGGGGGAGCTCGGGCTTTCTTT. Translated, it gives CASSLGGGARAFF. Variable domain in full (rest from reference TRBV7-9 and TRBJ1-1): DTGVSQNPRHKITKRGQNVTFRCDPISEHNRLYWYRQTLGQGPEFLTYFQNEAQLEKSRLLSDRFSAERPKGSFSTLEIQRTEQGDSAMYLCASSLGGGARAFFGQGTRLTVV.

About this clonotype itself: A much more abundant neighbour one base away suggests this may be a read error. The chain couples TRBV12-3 or TRBV12-4 to TRBJ1-5; possibly TRBD1 for D (5 bases). This CDR3 is 13 amino acids long. The CDR3 reads CASSLAGRQLQHF. CDR3 DNA: TGTGCCAGCAGTTTGGCGGGACGGCAGCTCCAGCATTTT.

This clonotype showed up many times. At one end the junction does not follow the germline gene, possibly because of a read error. CDR3: CASSLGMGSQETQYF. CDR3 DNA: TGTGCCAGTAGCTTGGGGATGGGATCGCAAGAGACCCAGTACTTC. The chain joins TRBV11-2 to TRBJ2-5; no firm D call. CDR3 length: 15 amino acids. CDR1 and CDR2 (germline): SGHAT, FQNNGV.

Concerning this clonotype: One end of the junction does not line up with germline, which may come from a read error. V and J are TRBV11-2 and TRBJ2-7; 9 bases map to TRBD1. The length of the CDR3 is 15 residues. Germline CDR1 reads SGHAT; CDR2 reads FQNNGV. CDR3 residues: CASNFTSQGAGEQYF. The CDR3 DNA reads TGTGCCAGCAACTTCACCTCACAGGGGGCGGGGGAGCAATACTTC. The whole variable domain, filled in from reference TRBV11-2 and TRBJ2-7, reads EAGVAQSPRYKIIEKRQSVAFWCNPISGHATLYWYQQILGQGPKLLIQFQNNGVVDDSQLPKDRFSAERLKGVDSTLKIQPAKLEDSAVYLCASNFTSQGAGEQYFGPGTRLTVT.